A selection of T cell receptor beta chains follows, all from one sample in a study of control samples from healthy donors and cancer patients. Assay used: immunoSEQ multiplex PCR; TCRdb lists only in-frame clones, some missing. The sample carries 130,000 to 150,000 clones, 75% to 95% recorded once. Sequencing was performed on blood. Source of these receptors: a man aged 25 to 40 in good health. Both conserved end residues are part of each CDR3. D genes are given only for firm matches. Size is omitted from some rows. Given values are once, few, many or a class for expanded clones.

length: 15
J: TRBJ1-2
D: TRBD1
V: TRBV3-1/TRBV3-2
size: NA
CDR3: CASSQDGDRVDGYTF
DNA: TGTGCCAGCAGCCAAGACGGGGACAGGGTTGATGGCTACACCTTC

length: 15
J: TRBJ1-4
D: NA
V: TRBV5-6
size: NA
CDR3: CASSAPTGLGGKLFF
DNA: TGTGCCAGCAGCGCACCTACAGGGTTGGGCGGAAAACTGTTTTTT

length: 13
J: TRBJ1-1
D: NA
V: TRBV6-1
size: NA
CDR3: CASSDRENTEAFF
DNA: TGTGCCAGCAGTGACAGGGAGAACACTGAAGCTTTCTTT

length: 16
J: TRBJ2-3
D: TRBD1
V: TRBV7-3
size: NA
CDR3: CASSLGLRTGWDTQYF
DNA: TGTGCCAGCAGCTTAGGTTTACGGACAGGGTGGGATACGCAGTATTTT

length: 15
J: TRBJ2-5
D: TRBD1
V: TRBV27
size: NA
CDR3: CASSGAGGFQETQYF
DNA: TGTGCCAGCAGTGGGGCAGGGGGCTTCCAAGAGACCCAGTACTTC

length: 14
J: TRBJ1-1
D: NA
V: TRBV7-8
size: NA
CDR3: CASSLEAVNTEAFF
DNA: TGTGCCAGCAGCTTAGAGGCAGTGAACACTGAAGCTTTCTTT

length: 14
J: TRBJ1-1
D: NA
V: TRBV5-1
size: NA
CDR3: CASSTGPMNTEAFF
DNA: TGCGCCAGCAGCACCGGACCGATGAACACTGAAGCTTTCTTT

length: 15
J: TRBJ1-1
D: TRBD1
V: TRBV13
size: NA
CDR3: CASSVNRGLNTEAFF
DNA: TGTGCCAGCAGCGTTAACAGGGGGCTGAACACTGAAGCTTTCTTT

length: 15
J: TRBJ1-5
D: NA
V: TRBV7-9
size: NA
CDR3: CASSKTGASNQPQHF
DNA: TGTGCCAGCAGCAAAACCGGGGCTAGCAATCAGCCCCAGCATTTT

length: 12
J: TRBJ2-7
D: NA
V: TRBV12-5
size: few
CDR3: CASGLPPSEQYF
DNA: TGTGCTAGTGGTTTGCCCCCTTCGGAGCAGTACTTC

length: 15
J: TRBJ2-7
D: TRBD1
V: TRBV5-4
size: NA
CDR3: CASSSGQGWIYEQYF
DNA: TGTGCCAGCAGCTCAGGACAGGGCTGGATTTACGAGCAGTACTTC

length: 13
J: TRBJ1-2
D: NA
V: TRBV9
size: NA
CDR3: CASSVSGNYGYTF
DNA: TGTGCCAGCAGCGTATCAGGGAACTATGGCTACACCTTC

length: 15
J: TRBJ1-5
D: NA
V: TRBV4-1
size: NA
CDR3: CASSQEGSPNQPQHF
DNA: TGCGCCAGCAGCCAAGAAGGCTCGCCCAATCAGCCCCAGCATTTT

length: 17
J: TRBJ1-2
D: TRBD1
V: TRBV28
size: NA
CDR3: CASSSPLPEQGENGYTF
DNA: TGTGCCAGCAGTTCACCCCTCCCCGAACAGGGGGAAAACGGCTACACCTTC

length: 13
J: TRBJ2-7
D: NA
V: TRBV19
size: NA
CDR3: CASSHGQLYEQYF
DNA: TGTGCCAGTAGCCACGGACAGTTATACGAGCAGTACTTC

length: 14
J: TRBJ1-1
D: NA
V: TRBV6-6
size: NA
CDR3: CASSTWTENTEAFF
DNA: TGTGCCAGCAGTACATGGACTGAAAACACTGAAGCTTTCTTT

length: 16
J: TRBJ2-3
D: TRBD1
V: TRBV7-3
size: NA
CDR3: CASSLGTGGYTDTQYF
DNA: TGTGCCAGCAGCCTGGGGACAGGGGGATACACAGATACGCAGTATTTT

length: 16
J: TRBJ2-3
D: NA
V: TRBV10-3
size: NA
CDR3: CAITMGGGGGADTQYF
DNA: TGTGCCATCACCATGGGAGGGGGGGGAGGAGCAGATACGCAGTATTTT

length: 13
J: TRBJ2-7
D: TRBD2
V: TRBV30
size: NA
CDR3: CAWSLLAGGEQYF
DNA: TGTGCCTGGAGTTTACTAGCGGGGGGTGAGCAGTACTTC

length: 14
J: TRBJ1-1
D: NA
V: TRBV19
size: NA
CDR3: CASSWGGGNTEAFF
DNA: TGTGCCAGTAGTTGGGGGGGAGGTAACACTGAAGCTTTCTTT

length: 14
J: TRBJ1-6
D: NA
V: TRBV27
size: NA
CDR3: CASSLQGFNSPLHF
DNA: TGTGCCAGCAGTCTACAGGGCTTCAATTCACCCCTCCACTTT

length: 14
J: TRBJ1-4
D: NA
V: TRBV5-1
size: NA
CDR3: CASSFGGGGEKLFF
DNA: TGCGCCAGCAGCTTTGGCGGGGGTGGTGAAAAACTGTTTTTT

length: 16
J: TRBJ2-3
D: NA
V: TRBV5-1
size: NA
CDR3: CASKRQETTSTDTQYF
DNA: TGCGCCAGCAAACGACAGGAGACTACTAGCACAGATACGCAGTATTTT

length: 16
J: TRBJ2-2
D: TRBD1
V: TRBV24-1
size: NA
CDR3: CATNSFRQGATGELFF
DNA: TGTGCCACCAATTCTTTCAGACAGGGGGCGACCGGGGAGCTGTTTTTT

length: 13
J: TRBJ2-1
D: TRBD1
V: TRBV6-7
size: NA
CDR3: CASGTDSYNEQFF
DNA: TGTGCCAGCGGGACAGACTCCTACAATGAGCAGTTCTTC

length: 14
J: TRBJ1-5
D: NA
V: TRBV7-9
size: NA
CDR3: CASSLVGGNQPQHF
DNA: TGTGCCAGCAGCTTAGTGGGGGGCAATCAGCCCCAGCATTTT